The clone carrying this T cell receptor (beta chain) was found a few times. This specimen belongs to a study of response to subunit inactivated influenza vaccine. TCRdb re-analysed the RT-PCR reads in MiXCR, keeping a single row per CDR3 protein. This table has 600,000 to 700,000 distinct CDR3 sequences, 14% appearing once. Trimming removed 4 bases at V and 1 base at J, with 11 bases between. The CDR3 totals 14 residues. Germline loops: CDR1 SGHRS, CDR2 YFSETQ. This chain joins TRBV5-1 and TRBJ1-1, with D hard to call. The sample was PBMCs from blood, taken approximately 15 days before vaccination. This receptor was identified in a man in his fifties or sixties who received an inactivated influenza vaccine. Here the CDR3 reads CASSPNRENTEAFF. In DNA, the CDR3 is TGCGCCAGCAGCCCTAATCGGGAGAACACTGAAGCTTTCTTT.